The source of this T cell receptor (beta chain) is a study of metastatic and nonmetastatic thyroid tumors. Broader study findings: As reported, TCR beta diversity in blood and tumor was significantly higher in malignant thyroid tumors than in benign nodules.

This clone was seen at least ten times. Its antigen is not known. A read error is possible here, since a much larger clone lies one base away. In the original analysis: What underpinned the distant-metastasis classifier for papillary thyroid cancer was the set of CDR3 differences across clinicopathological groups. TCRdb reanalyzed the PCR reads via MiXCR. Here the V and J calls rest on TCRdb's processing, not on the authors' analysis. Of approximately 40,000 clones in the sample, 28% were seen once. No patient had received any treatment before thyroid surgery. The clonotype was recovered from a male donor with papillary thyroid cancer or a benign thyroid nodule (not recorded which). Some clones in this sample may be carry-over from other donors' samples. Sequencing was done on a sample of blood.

This CDR3 is CATSDAEGFTGELFF. Written as DNA, the CDR3 is TGTGCCACCAGTGACGCCGAAGGGTTCACCGGGGAGCTGTTTTTT. This chain links TRBV24-1 with TRBJ2-2; the D is unclear. V dropped 4 bases and J dropped 4 bases, with 12 bases sitting between them. Per the germline V gene, CDR1 is KGHDR and CDR2 is SFDVKD. The CDR3 spans 15 residues.